The sequence of this TCR beta chain was determined in a study of early T cells in non-severe SARS-CoV-2 infection. Study-level information: The study sequenced bulk RNA from unsorted whole blood, with chains unpaired. Study findings and constraints: Matching results from VDJdb favored anti-spike CD8 responses, leaving private and CD4 specificities undetected.

This clonotype has ten or more counts. Its specificity is unknown. This CDR3 contains 12 residues. Trimming stripped 3 bases from V and 5 bases from J, with 10 bases between. Germline V gene data show CDR1 as DFQATT and CDR2 as SNEGSKA (reference sequence). Unique molecular identifiers (one per individual cDNA molecule) were attached. One entry per CDR3 protein, called by TCRdb with MiXCR from the 5' RACE reads. The sample consists of 30,000 to 40,000 distinct CDR3 sequences, 6.8% of them appearing once. This clonotype was sampled from an adult who was a healthcare worker with PCR-confirmed SARS-CoV-2 infection or an uninfected control (not recorded which). The gene calls are TRBV20-1 and TRBJ2-5; no clear D gene. Sequenced here: whole blood, sampled at baseline. The CDR3 nucleotides read TGCAGTGCTAGGCCCGGTGCGGAGACCCAGTACTTC. Amino acid sequence: CSARPGAETQYF.